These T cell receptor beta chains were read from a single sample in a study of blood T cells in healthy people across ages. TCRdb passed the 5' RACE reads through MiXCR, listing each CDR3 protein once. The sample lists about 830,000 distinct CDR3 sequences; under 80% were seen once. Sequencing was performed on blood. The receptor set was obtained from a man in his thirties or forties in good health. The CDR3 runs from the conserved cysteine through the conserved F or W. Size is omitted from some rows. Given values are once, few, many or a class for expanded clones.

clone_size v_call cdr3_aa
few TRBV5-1 CASSLHSGALNEQFF
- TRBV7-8 CASSLAEWAEETQYF
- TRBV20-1 CSARPPGNDLGNEQFF
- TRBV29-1 CSVGPGLAGRRVRTDTQYF
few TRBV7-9 CASSLSGSRHETQYF
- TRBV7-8 CASSPRDRGTLTDTQYF
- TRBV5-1 CASSGGQEGETQYF
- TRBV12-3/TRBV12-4 CASTLTTGHAQYF
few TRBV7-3 CASSPDSAFQFF
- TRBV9 CASSEQGNDEQFF
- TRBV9 CASSAFDGPNSPLHF
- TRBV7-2 CASSLFGLAGMNEQFF